Listed below are T cell receptor beta chains from one sample, sequenced in a study of blood T cell repertoires in COVID-19. Assay used: immunoSEQ multiplex PCR; TCRdb lists only in-frame clones, some missing. The table shows around 300,000 clones, with 75% to 85% occurring only once. The specimen sequenced was peripheral blood. The receptor set was obtained from a human donor in a cohort sampled during active COVID-19. Each CDR3 is given with its conserved first and last residue. The D gene is left open where the match is weak. The size field is filled for only some rows; it gives once, few, many or a size class.

TRBJ2-3 NA TRBD2 TRBV24-1 TGTGCCACCAGTGATAACCTTAGCGGGGGGGCCACTGATACGCAGTATTTT CATSDNLSGGATDTQYF
TRBJ1-1 NA TRBD1 TRBV11-2 TGTGCCAGCAGCGCGACAGGGGGAAACACTGAAGCTTTCTTT CASSATGGNTEAFF
TRBJ1-5 NA NA TRBV18 TGTGCCAGCTCACCAACCTCTTCAGATCAGCCCCAGCATTTT CASSPTSSDQPQHF
TRBJ1-2 NA NA TRBV9 TGTGCCAGCAGCGAGGGGGACACTCCCCTCTATGGCTACACCTTC CASSEGDTPLYGYTF
TRBJ2-3 NA TRBD1 TRBV2 TGTGCCAGCAGTGATTTGGACAGGAGGCCAGATACGCAGTATTTT CASSDLDRRPDTQYF
TRBJ2-7 NA NA TRBV20-1 TGCAGTGCTAGTAGGCTAGTAGGATACGAGCAGTACTTC CSASRLVGYEQYF
TRBJ1-5 once TRBD1 TRBV6-6 TGTGCCAGCAGTCGGACAGGGCCTATTCAACCTCTCTATAGCAATCAGCCCCAGCATTTT CASSRTGPIQPLYSNQPQHF
TRBJ2-7 NA TRBD1 TRBV10-3 TGTGCTAGCCGGGACAGCGTTGGCGAGCAGTACTTC CASRDSVGEQYF
TRBJ2-7 NA NA TRBV7-8 TGTGCCAGCAGCTCTACCGTAGCGCAGTTGAGCTCCTACGAGCAGTACTTC CASSSTVAQLSSYEQYF
TRBJ2-2 once TRBD1 TRBV7-9 TGTGCCAGCAGCCTCCGGGACAGGGAACCTTCCAACACCGGGGAGCTGTTTTTT CASSLRDREPSNTGELFF
TRBJ1-1 NA NA TRBV14 TGTGCCAGCAGCCAAGATCTCAGGAACACTGAAGCTTTCTTT CASSQDLRNTEAFF
TRBJ2-5 NA NA TRBV30 TGTGCCTGGAGCCCGGGCGGGTCCCAAGAGACCCAGTACTTC CAWSPGGSQETQYF
TRBJ1-1 NA NA TRBV14 TGTGCCAGCAGCCAAGATAGCAGGGGAACTGAAGCTTTCTTT CASSQDSRGTEAFF
TRBJ1-1 many NA TRBV5-5 TGTGCCAGCAGCTTAACAGCGAACACTGAAGCTTTCTTT CASSLTANTEAFF
TRBJ1-2 once NA TRBV19 TGTGCCAGTAGTGATACAGGCCCTAAGGATGGCTACACCTTC CASSDTGPKDGYTF
TRBJ2-2 NA NA TRBV19 TGTGCCAGTATTAGGGGCGGGGAGCTGTTTTTT CASIRGGELFF
TRBJ1-6 NA NA TRBV4-1 TGCGCCAGCAGCCCCTCGGGAGGGGACTATCATTCACCCCTCCACTTT CASSPSGGDYHSPLHF
TRBJ1-2 NA NA TRBV5-1 TGCGCCAGCAGCTGGGATCCGACAGGAACTAACTATGGCTACACCTTC CASSWDPTGTNYGYTF
TRBJ2-5 NA TRBD2 TRBV28 TGTGCCAGCAGTCGACTAGCCGGAGGGACCCAGTACTTC CASSRLAGGTQYF
TRBJ1-1 NA NA TRBV9 TGTGCCAGCAGCGTAGTCAGACTTGAAGCTTTCTTT CASSVVRLEAFF
TRBJ2-5 NA TRBD1 TRBV4-1 TGCGCCAGCAGCCAACCTGGACAGGGGAAGGAGACCCAGTACTTC CASSQPGQGKETQYF
TRBJ1-1 few TRBD1 TRBV7-3 TGTGCCAGCACCTTCCCGGGACAGGGTCTTGCTTTCTTT CASTFPGQGLAFF
TRBJ2-1 once TRBD1 TRBV7-9 TGTGCCAGCAGCTCCAGACAGGGGTCCTTCGATGAGCAGTTCTTC CASSSRQGSFDEQFF
TRBJ1-5 NA NA TRBV2 TGTGCCAGCAGTGTCTCAGGGGACCATCAGCCCCAGCATTTT CASSVSGDHQPQHF
TRBJ1-3 NA TRBD1 TRBV5-5 TGTGCCAGCAGCCAGACAGGGAATACTGGAAACACCATATATTTT CASSQTGNTGNTIYF
TRBJ2-3 NA TRBD2 TRBV3-1/TRBV3-2 TGTGCCAGCAGTCAAGCGAGAAGGAGCGGGGGGTCTAGCACAGATACGCAGTATTTT CASSQARRSGGSSTDTQYF
TRBJ1-2 many NA TRBV12-3/TRBV12-4 TGTGCCAGCAGTTCCCAGGGGTCCTATGGCTACACCTTC CASSSQGSYGYTF
TRBJ2-1 NA TRBD2 TRBV2 TGTGCCAGCAGAAGAAGAACTAGCGGGGGGGGAGATGAGCAGTTCTTC CASRRRTSGGGDEQFF
TRBJ2-5 NA NA TRBV3-1/TRBV3-2 TGTGCCAGCAGCCTTTCGAGAGGGCTCCTAAAAGAGACCCAGTACTTC CASSLSRGLLKETQYF
TRBJ1-1 NA NA TRBV6-5 TGTGCCAGCAGTTACAGCTCCGCAGTGGGCCGTACTTTCTTT CASSYSSAVGRTFF
TRBJ1-2 NA TRBD1 TRBV5-6 TGTGCCAGCAGCTTGGCACAGGGGACTTATGGCTACACCTTC CASSLAQGTYGYTF
TRBJ1-1 NA TRBD1 TRBV14 TGTGCCAGCAGCCTGGAGGACAGGGGGGGATTTGGCACTGAAGCTTTCTTT CASSLEDRGGFGTEAFF
TRBJ2-2 NA NA TRBV18 TGTGCCAGCTCACAAAGTCAGGGCACCGGGGAGCTGTTTTTT CASSQSQGTGELFF
TRBJ2-2 NA NA TRBV11-3 TGTGCCAGCAGCTTAGCACAGGGTCGGGAGCTGTTTTTT CASSLAQGRELFF
TRBJ1-2 NA NA TRBV12-5 TGTGCTAGTGGTTTGGTACTCCGGGAGGGAGCGGGAGGCTACACCTTC CASGLVLREGAGGYTF
TRBJ2-3 NA NA TRBV11-2 TGTGCCAGCAGCCTACAGCTGGGCACTAGCACAGATACGCAGTATTTT CASSLQLGTSTDTQYF
TRBJ2-7 NA NA TRBV11-3 TGTGCCAGCAGCCGGGACTCCATCCTAGGGGAGCAGTACTTC CASSRDSILGEQYF
TRBJ2-7 NA TRBD1 TRBV18 TGTGCCAGCTCACCGGGAACCGGGACAGGATGGGAGCAGTACTTC CASSPGTGTGWEQYF
TRBJ2-7 NA TRBD1 TRBV24-1 TGTGCCACCAGTGATTCAGGGGGACAGTCGCCCTACGAGCAGTACTTC CATSDSGGQSPYEQYF
TRBJ1-1 many TRBD1 TRBV5-1 TGCGCCAGCAGCACCACAGGGGTGACTGAAGCTTTCTTT CASSTTGVTEAFF
TRBJ1-5 NA NA TRBV3-1/TRBV3-2 TGTGCCAGCAGCCTCCTTCCGGGACAAAATCAGCCCCAGCATTTT CASSLLPGQNQPQHF
TRBJ2-1 NA NA TRBV3-1/TRBV3-2 TGTGCCAGCAGCCAACAACAGTCCTACAATGAGCAGTTCTTC CASSQQQSYNEQFF
TRBJ1-2 NA NA TRBV7-9 TGTGCCAGCAGCCCCCCCTCTAACTATGGCTACACCTTC CASSPPSNYGYTF